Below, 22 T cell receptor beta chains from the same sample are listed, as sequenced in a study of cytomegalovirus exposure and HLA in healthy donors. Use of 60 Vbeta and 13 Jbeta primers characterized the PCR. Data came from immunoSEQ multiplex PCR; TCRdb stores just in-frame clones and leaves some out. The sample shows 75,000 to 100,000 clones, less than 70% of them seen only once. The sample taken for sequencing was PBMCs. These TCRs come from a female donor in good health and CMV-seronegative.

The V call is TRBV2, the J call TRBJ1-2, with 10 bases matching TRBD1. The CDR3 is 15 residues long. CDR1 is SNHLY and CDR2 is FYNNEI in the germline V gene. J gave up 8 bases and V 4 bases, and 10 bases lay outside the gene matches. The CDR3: CASSGQGAPDRGYTF. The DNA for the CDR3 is TGTGCCAGCAGTGGACAGGGGGCGCCTGATCGAGGCTACACCTTC. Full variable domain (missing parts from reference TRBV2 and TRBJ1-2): EPEVTQTPSHQVTQMGQEVILRCVPISNHLYFYWYRQILGQKVEFLVSFYNNEISEKSEIFDDQFSVERPDGSNFTLKIRSTKLEDSAMYFCASSGQGAPDRGYTFGSGTRLTVV.

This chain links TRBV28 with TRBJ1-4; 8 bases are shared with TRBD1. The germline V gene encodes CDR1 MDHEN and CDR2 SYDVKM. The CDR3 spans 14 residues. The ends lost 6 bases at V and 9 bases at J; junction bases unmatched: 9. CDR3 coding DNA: TGTGCCAGCAGACTCGGACAGGGTTTTAAAAAACTGTTTTTT. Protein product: CASRLGQGFKKLFF.

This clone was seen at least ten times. CDR3 DNA sequence: TGTGCCAGCAGGCCGGGACAGGCCATTTCACCCCTCCACTTT. The encoded protein is CASRPGQAISPLHF. This chain uses TRBV6-5 with TRBJ1-6, with 8 bases identical to TRBD1. Per the germline V gene, CDR1 is MNHEY and CDR2 is SVGAGI. CDR3 size: 14 residues. V lost 6 bases, J lost 9 bases, and 7 bases stayed unmatched.

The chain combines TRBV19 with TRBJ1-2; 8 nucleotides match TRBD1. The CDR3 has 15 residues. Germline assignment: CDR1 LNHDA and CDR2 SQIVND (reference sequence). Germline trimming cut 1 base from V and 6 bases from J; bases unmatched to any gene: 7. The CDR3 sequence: CASSIGGRGPDGYTF. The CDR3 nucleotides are TGTGCCAGTAGTATAGGGGGCAGGGGGCCGGATGGCTACACCTTC.

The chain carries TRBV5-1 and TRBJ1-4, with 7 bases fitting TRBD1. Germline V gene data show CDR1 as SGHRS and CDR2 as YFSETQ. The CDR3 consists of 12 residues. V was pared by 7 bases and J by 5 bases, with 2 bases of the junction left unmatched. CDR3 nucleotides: TGCGCCAGCCGACAGGGAAATGAAAAACTGTTTTTT. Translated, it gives CASRQGNEKLFF.

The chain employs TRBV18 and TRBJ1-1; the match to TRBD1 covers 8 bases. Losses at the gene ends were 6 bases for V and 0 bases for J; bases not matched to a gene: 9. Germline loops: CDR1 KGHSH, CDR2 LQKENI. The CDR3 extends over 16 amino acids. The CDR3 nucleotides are TGTGCCAGCTCGCTCAACAGGGGGGGCCTGAACACTGAAGCTTTCTTT. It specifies CASSLNRGGLNTEAFF.

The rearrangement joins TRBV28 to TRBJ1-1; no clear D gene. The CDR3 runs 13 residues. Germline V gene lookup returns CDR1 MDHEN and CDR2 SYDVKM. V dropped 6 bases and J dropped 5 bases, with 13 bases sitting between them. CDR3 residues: CASSRPGGTEAFF. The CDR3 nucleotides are TGTGCCAGCAGCCGTCCGGGTGGGACTGAAGCTTTCTTT.

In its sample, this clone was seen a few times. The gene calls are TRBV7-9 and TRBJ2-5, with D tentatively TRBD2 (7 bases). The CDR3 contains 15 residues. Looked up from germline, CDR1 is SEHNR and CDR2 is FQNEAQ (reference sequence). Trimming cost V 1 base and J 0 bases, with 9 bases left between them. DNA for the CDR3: TGTGCCAGCAGCTTAGTCGGGGGGCACCAAGAGACCCAGTACTTC. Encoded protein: CASSLVGGHQETQYF.

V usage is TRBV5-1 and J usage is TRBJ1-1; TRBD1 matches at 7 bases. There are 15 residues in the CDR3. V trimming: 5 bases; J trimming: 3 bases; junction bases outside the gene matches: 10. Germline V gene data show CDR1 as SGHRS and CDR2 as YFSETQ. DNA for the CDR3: TGCGCCAGCAGGGTAGGGGGCGGTTGGGACACTGAAGCTTTCTTT. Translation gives CASRVGGGWDTEAFF.

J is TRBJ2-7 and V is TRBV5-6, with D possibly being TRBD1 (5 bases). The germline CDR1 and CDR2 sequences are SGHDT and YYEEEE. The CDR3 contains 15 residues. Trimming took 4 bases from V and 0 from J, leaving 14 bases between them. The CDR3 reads CASSLSDSPSYEQYF. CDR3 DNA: TGTGCCAGCAGCCTGAGTGACAGCCCCTCCTACGAGCAGTACTTC.

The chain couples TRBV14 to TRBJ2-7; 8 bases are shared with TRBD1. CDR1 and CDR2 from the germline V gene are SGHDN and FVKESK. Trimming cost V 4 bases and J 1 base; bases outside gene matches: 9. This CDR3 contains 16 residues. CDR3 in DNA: TGTGCCAGCAGCCCCCTGGCCCGGGACAGGTCCTACGAGCAGTACTTC. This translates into CASSPLARDRSYEQYF.

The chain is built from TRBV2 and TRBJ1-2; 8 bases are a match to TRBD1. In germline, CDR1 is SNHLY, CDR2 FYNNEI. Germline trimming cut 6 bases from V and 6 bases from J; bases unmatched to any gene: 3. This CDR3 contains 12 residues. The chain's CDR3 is CASRPTGDGYTF. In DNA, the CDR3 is TGTGCCAGCAGACCGACAGGGGATGGCTACACCTTC.

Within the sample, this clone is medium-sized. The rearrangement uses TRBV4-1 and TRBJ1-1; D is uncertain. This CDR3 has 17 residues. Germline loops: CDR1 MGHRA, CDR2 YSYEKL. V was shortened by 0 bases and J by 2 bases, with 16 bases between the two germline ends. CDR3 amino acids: CASSQDRSRALNTEAFF. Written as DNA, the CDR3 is TGCGCCAGCAGCCAAGATCGGTCGCGGGCCCTAAACACTGAAGCTTTCTTT.

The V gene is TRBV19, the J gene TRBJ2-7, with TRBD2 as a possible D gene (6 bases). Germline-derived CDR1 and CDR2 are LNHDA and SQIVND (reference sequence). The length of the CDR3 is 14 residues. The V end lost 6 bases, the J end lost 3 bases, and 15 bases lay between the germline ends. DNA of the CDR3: TGTGCCAGTAGCCCTTCGGGAGCGTTCTACGAGCAGTACTTC. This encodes CASSPSGAFYEQYF.

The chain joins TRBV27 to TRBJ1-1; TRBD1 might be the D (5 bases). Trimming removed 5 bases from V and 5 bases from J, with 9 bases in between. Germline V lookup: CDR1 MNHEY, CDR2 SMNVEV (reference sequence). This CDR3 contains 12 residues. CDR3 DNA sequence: TGTGCCAGCAGTCGGACACTTACTGAAGCTTTCTTT. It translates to CASSRTLTEAFF.

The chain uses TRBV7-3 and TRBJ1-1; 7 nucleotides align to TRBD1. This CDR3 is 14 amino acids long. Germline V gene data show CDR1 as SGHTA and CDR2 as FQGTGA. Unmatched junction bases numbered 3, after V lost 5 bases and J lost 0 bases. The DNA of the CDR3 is TGTGCCAGCAGCGGGGGACAGTTGAACACTGAAGCTTTCTTT. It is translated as CASSGGQLNTEAFF.

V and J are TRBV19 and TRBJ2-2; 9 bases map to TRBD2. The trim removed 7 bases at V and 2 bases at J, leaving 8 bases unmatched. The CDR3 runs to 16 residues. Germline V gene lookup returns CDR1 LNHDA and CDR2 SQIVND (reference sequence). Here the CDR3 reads CASKAGGGANTGELFF. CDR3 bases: TGTGCCAGTAAAGCGGGCGGGGGGGCTAACACCGGGGAGCTGTTTTTT.

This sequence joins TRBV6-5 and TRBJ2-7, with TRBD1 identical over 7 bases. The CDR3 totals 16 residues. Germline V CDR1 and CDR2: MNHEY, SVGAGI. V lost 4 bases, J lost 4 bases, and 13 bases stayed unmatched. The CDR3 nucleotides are TGTGCCAGCAGTTCCAGGACAGGAGCCCCTTCATACGAGCAGTACTTC. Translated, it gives CASSSRTGAPSYEQYF.

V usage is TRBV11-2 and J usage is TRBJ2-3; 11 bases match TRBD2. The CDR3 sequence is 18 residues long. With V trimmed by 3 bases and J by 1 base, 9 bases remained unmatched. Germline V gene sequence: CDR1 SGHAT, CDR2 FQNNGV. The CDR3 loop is CASSFVAGGHGGTDTQYF. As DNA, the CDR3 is TGTGCCAGCAGCTTTGTAGCGGGGGGGCATGGGGGCACAGATACGCAGTATTTT.

The chain's CDR3 is CASSSQINEQFF. CDR3 DNA sequence: TGTGCCAGCAGCTCCCAGATCAATGAGCAGTTCTTC. J is TRBJ2-1 and V is TRBV11-2, with D unclear. Germline V lookup: CDR1 SGHAT, CDR2 FQNNGV. The CDR3 spans 12 residues. V shed 4 bases and J shed 6 bases, with 7 bases lying between them.

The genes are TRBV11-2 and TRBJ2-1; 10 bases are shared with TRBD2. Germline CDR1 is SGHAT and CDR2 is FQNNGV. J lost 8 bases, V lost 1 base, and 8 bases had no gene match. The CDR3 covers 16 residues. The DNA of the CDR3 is TGTGCCAGCAGCTTAGGGGCTAGCGGGGGAGGGTATGAGCAGTTCTTC. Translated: CASSLGASGGGYEQFF.

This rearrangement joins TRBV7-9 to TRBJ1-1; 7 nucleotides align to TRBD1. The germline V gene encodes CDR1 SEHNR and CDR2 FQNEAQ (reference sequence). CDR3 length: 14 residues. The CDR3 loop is CSTPDRRLNTEAFF. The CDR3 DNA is TGTTCCACCCCGGACAGGCGATTGAACACTGAAGCTTTCTTT.